This TCR beta chain was sequenced in a study of spatial heterogeneity in lung cancer. Study background: Detection consistently captured more beta-chain sequences than alpha-chain sequences.

Documented time point: sample taken at primary tumor resection. The cohort: approximately 66 early-stage, untreated non-small cell lung cancer patients. The authors sequenced whole RNA from tumor, nontumor lung or frozen PBMC without sorting. TCRdb itself ran the 5' RACE reads through MiXCR, one entry per CDR3 protein. The table has several thousand distinct CDR3 sequences, roughly 9.6% seen once. Study-level findings and limits: Tallies of expanded TCRs, which were sorted into ubiquitous and regional groups, correlated with counts of ubiquitous and regional nonsynonymous mutations, respectively. How many expanded intratumoral alpha and beta TCRs were present tracked the tumor mutation count, which was a count of nonsynonymous mutations.

This clonotype was observed at least ten times. Its matching antigen is unknown. The trim removed 3 bases at V and 5 bases at J, leaving 15 bases unmatched. This CDR3 spans 18 amino acids. Germline V gene data show CDR1 as MDHEN and CDR2 as SYDVKM. The source of this sequence is a male donor with early-stage non-small cell lung cancer. The chain is built from TRBV28 and TRBJ1-1, with 10 bases matching TRBD1. The specimen comprised lung tumor tissue, sampled at surgery. The CDR3 sequence is CASSFPPGQGKRGTEAFF. The CDR3 coding sequence is TGTGCCAGCAGTTTTCCCCCGGGACAGGGGAAGAGGGGTACTGAAGCTTTCTTT.